Listed below are T cell receptor beta chains from one sample, sequenced in a study of T cell responses to AZD1222 COVID-19 vaccine. The protocol was immunoSEQ multiplex PCR, while the TCRdb copy is restricted to in-frame clones and leaves out a portion. The table records about 130,000 clones, more than 90% of them present only once. Specimen: peripheral blood, collected on day 0 of AZD1222 vaccination. The receptors come from an adult in good health. Each CDR3 is given with its conserved first and last residue. The D gene is left open where the match is weak. Clone size is shown for a subset of rows, as once, few, many or a class of expanded clone.

CDR3 length	D gene	V gene	J gene	clone size	CDR3 DNA	CDR3 protein
14	NA	TRBV6-2/TRBV6-3	TRBJ2-4	NA	TGTGCCAGCAGTTACTCTAGCGGAAAAAACATTCAGTACTTC	CASSYSSGKNIQYF
14	NA	TRBV14	TRBJ2-7	NA	TGTGCCAGCAGCCAATGGGACGGGCCCTACGAGCAGTACTTC	CASSQWDGPYEQYF
15	TRBD1	TRBV7-9	TRBJ1-4	NA	TGTGCCAGCAGCTCGGGACAGGGCCTTAATGAAAAACTGTTTTTT	CASSSGQGLNEKLFF
15	TRBD2	TRBV3-1/TRBV3-2	TRBJ2-7	NA	TGTGCCAGCAGCCAAGATTCTAGCGGTCTACGCGAGCAGTACTTC	CASSQDSSGLREQYF
11	NA	TRBV10-3	TRBJ2-3	NA	TGTGCCATCGGGGGCACAGATACGCAGTATTTT	CAIGGTDTQYF
13	NA	TRBV19	TRBJ2-5	NA	TGTGCCAGTAGTTCGGACAGCCAAGAGACCCAGTACTTC	CASSSDSQETQYF
18	NA	TRBV5-5	TRBJ2-3	few	TGTGCCAGCAGCCTTATCACAGGGTCGGTAGGTATCACAGATACGCAGTATTTT	CASSLITGSVGITDTQYF
14	NA	TRBV10-3	TRBJ1-5	NA	TGTGCCATCAGTGGGGAGTGGAGCAATCAGCCCCAGCATTTT	CAISGEWSNQPQHF
15	NA	TRBV4-2	TRBJ1-2	few	TGTGCCAGCAGCCAAGATTCGGCAGGGGTTTATGGCTACACCTTC	CASSQDSAGVYGYTF
15	NA	TRBV30	TRBJ1-1	NA	TGTGCCTGGAGTAAGGTATCTGGAATGAACACTGAAGCTTTCTTT	CAWSKVSGMNTEAFF
17	NA	TRBV19	TRBJ1-5	NA	TGTGCCAGTAACCCACGAGGACAGCGCCTTAGCAATCAGCCCCAGCATTTT	CASNPRGQRLSNQPQHF
14	TRBD1	TRBV5-4	TRBJ1-4	NA	TGTGCCAGCAGCTCGACAGGGCCCAATGAAAAACTGTTTTTT	CASSSTGPNEKLFF
15	NA	TRBV7-3	TRBJ1-6	NA	TGTGCCAGCAGCCCTCGGGGAGGCTATAATTCACCCCTCCACTTT	CASSPRGGYNSPLHF
12	NA	TRBV28	TRBJ1-2	NA	TGTGCCAGCAGTTTAGGGACGGGTGGCTACACCTTC	CASSLGTGGYTF
15	NA	TRBV7-9	TRBJ2-7	once	TGTGCCAGCAGCTTAGCTGGGAGGGGGCTAGACGAGCAGTACTTC	CASSLAGRGLDEQYF
15	NA	TRBV7-2	TRBJ2-7	few	TGTGCCAGCAGCTTAGATGGCGGATTCTCCTACGAGCAGTACTTC	CASSLDGGFSYEQYF
14	NA	TRBV6-5	TRBJ2-7	NA	TGTGCCAGCAGTTACAAGCGCCTCTCCTACGAGCAGTACTTC	CASSYKRLSYEQYF
13	NA	TRBV7-2	TRBJ2-7	NA	TGTGCCAGCAGCTCTACAGGACTCTACGAGCAGTACTTC	CASSSTGLYEQYF
14	NA	TRBV5-1	TRBJ1-1	NA	TGCGCCAGCAGCTTACAGGGACGGAACACTGAAGCTTTCTTT	CASSLQGRNTEAFF
13	NA	TRBV2	TRBJ1-3	NA	TGTGCCAGCAGTGAAGGGATTGGAAACACCATATATTTT	CASSEGIGNTIYF